This entry describes one T cell receptor beta chain. The data derive from a study of blood T cell repertoires in COVID-19. Whole-study context: COVID-19 samples collected from the United States, Italy and Spain covered acute and convalescent phases. T cells, B-cell-depleted T cells, or PBMCs provided the cDNA or gDNA that served as material.

Original processing notes: Using reference gene primer amplification, nucleated cell counts were estimated. TCRdb's table, derived via immunoSEQ multiplex PCR, lists solely in-frame clones and lacks some. V, J and clone size derive from that table, while D and trimming were established from the DNA sequence. The repertoire holds about 64,000 clones, 70% to 90% seen once, with 3.9% in the top ten. This TCR was sampled from a man aged 65 to 85 with acute or convalescent COVID-19. The sequencing input was peripheral blood.

This CDR3 is CASSYIRTGGFEQYF. CDR3 DNA sequence: TGTGCCAGCAGCTACATCCGGACAGGGGGTTTCGAGCAGTACTTC. The V gene is TRBV3-1 (or the pseudogene TRBV3-2), the J gene TRBJ2-7; 10 bases map to TRBD1. The CDR3 has 15 amino acids. Trimming at V came to 5 bases and at J to 6 bases, leaving 10 bases not matched to a gene. Germline V gives CDR1 LGHDT, CDR2 YNNKEL (reference sequence).